Listed below are T cell receptor beta chains from one sample, sequenced in a study of blood T cell repertoires in COVID-19. Only in-frame clones appear in the TCRdb table, and some are missing; sequencing was by immunoSEQ multiplex PCR. The sample has under 60,000 clones, around 90% seen once. Sequencing used peripheral blood. These receptors all stem from a human donor in a cohort sampled during active COVID-19. The CDR3 runs from the conserved cysteine through the conserved F or W. A D gene is named only where the DNA matches it firmly. Only some rows state a clone size, as once, few, many or a class for expanded clones.

cdr3_aa: CASKGTFNEKLFF
cdr3_nt: TGTGCCAGCAAAGGGACATTTAATGAAAAACTGTTTTTT
v_call: TRBV25-1
d_call: .
clone_size: .
j_call: TRBJ1-4

cdr3_aa: CASSEGPGTSGSYEQYF
cdr3_nt: TGTGCCAGCAGTGAGGGGCCCGGGACTAGCGGTTCCTACGAGCAGTACTTC
v_call: TRBV2
d_call: TRBD2
clone_size: .
j_call: TRBJ2-7

cdr3_aa: CASSPIADSTDTQYF
cdr3_nt: TGTGCCAGCAGTCCGATAGCGGACAGCACAGATACGCAGTATTTT
v_call: TRBV28
d_call: .
clone_size: .
j_call: TRBJ2-3

cdr3_aa: CASSLDSEQYF
cdr3_nt: TGTGCCAGCAGCTTGGACAGCGAGCAGTACTTC
v_call: TRBV5-6
d_call: .
clone_size: .
j_call: TRBJ2-7

cdr3_aa: CASSGASLLGTGELFF
cdr3_nt: TGCGCCAGCAGTGGGGCCTCCCTGTTGGGCACCGGGGAGCTGTTTTTT
v_call: TRBV10-1
d_call: .
clone_size: .
j_call: TRBJ2-2

cdr3_aa: CASSPLSGGANEQFF
cdr3_nt: TGTGCCAGCTCACCTTTGTCGGGAGGAGCCAATGAGCAGTTCTTC
v_call: TRBV18
d_call: TRBD2
clone_size: .
j_call: TRBJ2-1

cdr3_aa: CASSDLAGVVDTQYF
cdr3_nt: TGTGCCAGCAGTGATCTAGCGGGAGTTGTAGATACGCAGTATTTT
v_call: TRBV6-1
d_call: TRBD2
clone_size: once
j_call: TRBJ2-3

cdr3_aa: CASSLAGGDDTQYF
cdr3_nt: TGTGCCAGTTCTCTAGCGGGAGGCGACGATACGCAGTATTTT
v_call: TRBV25-1
d_call: TRBD2
clone_size: .
j_call: TRBJ2-3

cdr3_aa: CASSFNSGTGELFF
cdr3_nt: TGTGCCAGCAGCTTCAACAGTGGCACCGGGGAGCTGTTTTTT
v_call: TRBV7-9
d_call: .
clone_size: once
j_call: TRBJ2-2

cdr3_aa: CATSGGPFSYEQYF
cdr3_nt: TGTGCCACTTCGGGGGGCCCATTCTCCTACGAGCAGTACTTC
v_call: TRBV11-2
d_call: .
clone_size: .
j_call: TRBJ2-7

cdr3_aa: CASSERGAFF
cdr3_nt: TGTGCCAGCAGTGAAAGAGGGGCTTTCTTT
v_call: TRBV6-1
d_call: .
clone_size: once
j_call: TRBJ1-1

cdr3_aa: CACKQPPYDNSPLHF
cdr3_nt: TGTGCCTGTAAACAGCCACCGTATGATAATTCACCCCTCCACTTT
v_call: TRBV30
d_call: .
clone_size: .
j_call: TRBJ1-6

cdr3_aa: CAWSVDSMGYEQYF
cdr3_nt: TGTGCCTGGAGTGTGGACTCCATGGGCTACGAGCAGTACTTC
v_call: TRBV30
d_call: .
clone_size: .
j_call: TRBJ2-7

cdr3_aa: CASSYSNEQFF
cdr3_nt: TGTGCCAGCAGTTATAGCAATGAGCAGTTCTTC
v_call: TRBV6-5
d_call: .
clone_size: .
j_call: TRBJ2-1

cdr3_aa: CASSESGGNYGYTF
cdr3_nt: TGTGCCAGCAGTGAAAGCGGGGGAAACTATGGCTACACCTTC
v_call: TRBV6-1
d_call: .
clone_size: .
j_call: TRBJ1-2

cdr3_aa: CASSQVTGYSPLHF
cdr3_nt: TGTGCCAGCAGCCAAGTTACAGGTTATTCACCCCTCCACTTT
v_call: TRBV3-1/TRBV3-2
d_call: .
clone_size: .
j_call: TRBJ1-6

cdr3_aa: CASQWASRRNEQFF
cdr3_nt: TGTGCCAGTCAGTGGGCTAGCCGGCGTAATGAGCAGTTCTTC
v_call: TRBV28
d_call: .
clone_size: .
j_call: TRBJ2-1

cdr3_aa: CASSLFMNTEAFF
cdr3_nt: TGTGCCAGCAGTTTATTCATGAACACTGAAGCTTTCTTT
v_call: TRBV28
d_call: .
clone_size: .
j_call: TRBJ1-1

cdr3_aa: CASSPLHF
cdr3_nt: TGTGCCAGCAGCCCACTCCACTTT
v_call: TRBV5-4
d_call: .
clone_size: .
j_call: TRBJ1-6

cdr3_aa: CASSLVASSSYNEQFF
cdr3_nt: TGTGCCAGCAGCTTAGTTGCGAGTAGCTCCTACAATGAGCAGTTCTTC
v_call: TRBV7-2
d_call: .
clone_size: .
j_call: TRBJ2-1

cdr3_aa: CASSLGHGTDTQYF
cdr3_nt: TGCGCCAGCAGCCTGGGACACGGCACAGATACGCAGTATTTT
v_call: TRBV5-1
d_call: .
clone_size: .
j_call: TRBJ2-3

cdr3_aa: CASSPAGTGDTGELFF
cdr3_nt: TGTGCCAGCAGTCCGGCCGGGACAGGGGACACCGGGGAGCTGTTTTTT
v_call: TRBV28
d_call: TRBD1
clone_size: .
j_call: TRBJ2-2

cdr3_aa: CATSRDRSGYTF
cdr3_nt: TGTGCCACCAGTCGGGACAGGTCTGGCTACACCTTC
v_call: TRBV24-1
d_call: TRBD1
clone_size: .
j_call: TRBJ1-2

cdr3_aa: CASTSGRFADTQYF
cdr3_nt: TGTGCCAGCACGAGCGGGAGATTTGCAGATACGCAGTATTTT
v_call: TRBV27
d_call: TRBD2
clone_size: .
j_call: TRBJ2-3

cdr3_aa: CASSPGWVSGANVLTF
cdr3_nt: TGTGCCAGCAGCCCGGGGTGGGTCAGCGGGGCCAACGTCCTGACTTTC
v_call: TRBV11-2
d_call: .
clone_size: .
j_call: TRBJ2-6

cdr3_aa: CASSEVWSGEGIQYF
cdr3_nt: TGTGCCAGCAGTGAAGTGTGGAGCGGGGAGGGCATTCAGTACTTC
v_call: TRBV6-1
d_call: TRBD2
clone_size: .
j_call: TRBJ2-4

cdr3_aa: CSVEFASVNEQFF
cdr3_nt: TGCAGCGTTGAATTTGCTAGCGTGAATGAGCAGTTCTTC
v_call: TRBV29-1
d_call: .
clone_size: .
j_call: TRBJ2-1

cdr3_aa: CASSFSAGELFF
cdr3_nt: TGTGCCAGCAGTTTTTCGGCCGGGGAGCTGTTTTTT
v_call: TRBV27
d_call: .
clone_size: .
j_call: TRBJ2-2

cdr3_aa: CATSDWGGYEQYF
cdr3_nt: TGTGCCACCAGTGATTGGGGGGGCTACGAGCAGTACTTC
v_call: TRBV24-1
d_call: TRBD2
clone_size: .
j_call: TRBJ2-7

cdr3_aa: CASRKEEGDGGTYGYTF
cdr3_nt: TGTGCCAGTAGGAAAGAGGAGGGCGATGGCGGAACCTATGGCTACACCTTC
v_call: TRBV19
d_call: .
clone_size: .
j_call: TRBJ1-2

cdr3_aa: CAWSVVRGFEQYF
cdr3_nt: TGTGCCTGGAGTGTAGTCAGGGGGTTCGAGCAGTACTTC
v_call: TRBV30
d_call: TRBD1
clone_size: few
j_call: TRBJ2-7

cdr3_aa: CASRKTGTGPYEQYF
cdr3_nt: TGTGCCAGTAGAAAAACCGGGACAGGGCCCTACGAGCAGTACTTC
v_call: TRBV19
d_call: TRBD1
clone_size: few
j_call: TRBJ2-7

cdr3_aa: CASSAESSSREQFF
cdr3_nt: TGTGCCAGCAGTGCCGAGTCCTCCTCCAGGGAGCAGTTCTTC
v_call: TRBV6-4
d_call: .
clone_size: .
j_call: TRBJ2-1

cdr3_aa: CATSRLGQGGEKLFF
cdr3_nt: TGTGCCACCAGCAGGCTGGGACAGGGGGGTGAAAAACTGTTTTTT
v_call: TRBV15
d_call: TRBD1
clone_size: once
j_call: TRBJ1-4

cdr3_aa: CASKTTAQAFF
cdr3_nt: TGTGCCAGTAAAACCACAGCCCAAGCTTTCTTT
v_call: TRBV7-9
d_call: .
clone_size: .
j_call: TRBJ1-1

cdr3_aa: CASSPRGGFYEQYF
cdr3_nt: TGTGCCAGCAGCCCCCGAGGGGGCTTCTACGAGCAGTACTTC
v_call: TRBV11-2
d_call: TRBD1
clone_size: few
j_call: TRBJ2-7

cdr3_aa: CASSDSVGDYTNTGELFF
cdr3_nt: TGTGCCAGCAGTGACTCTGTGGGGGACTACACGAACACCGGGGAGCTGTTTTTT
v_call: TRBV6-4
d_call: TRBD2
clone_size: .
j_call: TRBJ2-2

cdr3_aa: CAWSATGANYGYTF
cdr3_nt: TGTGCCTGGAGTGCGACAGGGGCTAACTATGGCTACACCTTC
v_call: TRBV30
d_call: TRBD1
clone_size: once
j_call: TRBJ1-2

cdr3_aa: CASSPTGSGQYF
cdr3_nt: TGTGCCAGCTCACCCACGGGAAGCGGGCAGTATTTT
v_call: TRBV18
d_call: .
clone_size: .
j_call: TRBJ2-3

cdr3_aa: CASRRSAPGETQYF
cdr3_nt: TGTGCCAGCAGACGAAGCGCCCCTGGGGAGACCCAGTACTTC
v_call: TRBV2
d_call: .
clone_size: .
j_call: TRBJ2-5

cdr3_aa: CASSQDLTSGRGSEQFF
cdr3_nt: TGTGCCAGCAGCCAAGATCTCACTAGCGGGAGAGGGAGTGAGCAGTTCTTC
v_call: TRBV3-1/TRBV3-2
d_call: TRBD2
clone_size: .
j_call: TRBJ2-1

cdr3_aa: CASSQDSDKETQYF
cdr3_nt: TGCGCCAGCAGCCAAGATTCAGACAAAGAGACCCAGTACTTC
v_call: TRBV4-1
d_call: .
clone_size: .
j_call: TRBJ2-5

cdr3_aa: CAISEGPRGTYEQYF
cdr3_nt: TGTGCCATCAGTGAGGGTCCGCGGGGGACCTACGAGCAGTACTTC
v_call: TRBV10-3
d_call: TRBD2
clone_size: .
j_call: TRBJ2-7

cdr3_aa: CASTRGSSGYEQYF
cdr3_nt: TGTGCCAGCACCCGTGGGTCTAGCGGTTACGAGCAGTACTTC
v_call: TRBV3-1/TRBV3-2
d_call: TRBD2
clone_size: .
j_call: TRBJ2-7

cdr3_aa: CASSPQHFRPSGDRIDNSPLHF
cdr3_nt: TGTGCCAGCAGTCCACAACATTTCCGGCCATCCGGGGACAGGATCGATAATTCACCCCTCCACTTT
v_call: TRBV27
d_call: TRBD1
clone_size: .
j_call: TRBJ1-6

cdr3_aa: CAWRTGPHEQYF
cdr3_nt: TGTGCCTGGAGGACAGGGCCCCACGAGCAGTACTTC
v_call: TRBV30
d_call: TRBD1
clone_size: .
j_call: TRBJ2-7

cdr3_aa: CASRFTQGPNTEAFF
cdr3_nt: TGTGCCAGCAGATTTACACAGGGACCGAACACTGAAGCTTTCTTT
v_call: TRBV6-6
d_call: .
clone_size: .
j_call: TRBJ1-1

cdr3_aa: CASSPGTGGNQPQHF
cdr3_nt: TGTGCCAGCAGCCCCGGGACAGGGGGCAATCAGCCCCAGCATTTT
v_call: TRBV2
d_call: TRBD1
clone_size: .
j_call: TRBJ1-5

cdr3_aa: CASSPGQGAGEAFF
cdr3_nt: TGTGCCAGCAGTCCCGGACAGGGGGCGGGTGAAGCTTTCTTT
v_call: TRBV28
d_call: TRBD1
clone_size: .
j_call: TRBJ1-1

cdr3_aa: CASSLSSRVSGNTIYF
cdr3_nt: TGTGCCAGCAGCTTATCCTCCCGTGTTTCTGGAAACACCATATATTTT
v_call: TRBV11-2
d_call: .
clone_size: .
j_call: TRBJ1-3